Sequencing of this T cell receptor (beta chain) was carried out in a study of OX40 agonist ivuxolimab in advanced cancers. Notes on the research overall: Ivuxolimab was a fully human IgG2 agonistic monoclonal antibody targeting the costimulatory receptor OX40 (CD134). The paper describes the monotherapy dose-escalation part (N ≈ 50 patients) of the phase I trial of ivuxolimab. Partial responses occurred in three dose-escalation patients: two with cutaneous melanoma and one with hepatocellular carcinoma. Intravenous ivuxolimab was administered to patients every 2 weeks at six dose levels: 0.01, 0.1, 0.3, 1.5, 3 and 10 mg/kg. Peripheral TCRbeta sequencing was intended to test whether TCR sequence diversity was altered and clonal T-cell expansion was caused by ivuxolimab. A male proportion of around 81% and a mean age of approximately 60 years, ranging from about 23 to 79, were recorded for the dose-escalation cohort. Of the 50 to 55 patients in dose escalation, about 20 had hepatocellular carcinoma, around 15 had melanoma, 9 had renal cell carcinoma and 9 had head and neck cancer. Prior anti-PD-1, anti-PD-L1 or anti-CTLA-4 therapy was permitted, and about two fifths of dose-escalation patients had received checkpoint inhibitors.

Findings and caveats that apply to the study as a whole: Which antigens the clonally expanded peripheral T cells were specific for was not determined. On average, CD8+ T cells showed more expanded clones than CD4+ T cells after ivuxolimab. Low levels of normalized T-cell clonal expansion were also shown by some nonresponding patients. In partial responders in the 0.1-3.0 mg/kg groups, normalized peripheral clonal expansion was found to be among the lowest, especially among CD8+ T cells. At doses of 0.1 to 3.0 mg/kg, clonal expansion of both CD4+ and CD8+ T cells in blood was seen between baseline and week 6.

The germline V gene sets CDR1 to LGHNA and CDR2 to YNFKEQ. The germline V and J ends show losses of 5 bases and 0 bases respectively, and no gene match explains 3 bases of the junction. The CDR3 has 15 amino acids, counting the end cysteine and phenylalanine. Only the CDR3 portion is preserved as DNA: 45 bases, with reading frame beginning at the first base. This clone was observed a single time. The clone's antigen remains unknown. Base qualities are not at hand, and no much larger clone is one base apart. Patients with autoimmune disease history or receiving systemic immunosuppression were excluded from the trial. Peripheral blood for TCR sequencing was collected from all dose cohorts at baseline, on cycle 4 day 1, and on cycle 7 day 1. The samples were taken from a phase I, first-in-human, multicenter, open-label dose-escalation trial of ivuxolimab. The trial enrolled adults with locally advanced or metastatic head and neck squamous cell, hepatocellular, melanoma or renal cell carcinoma. Before TCR sequencing, CD4+ T cells and CD8+ T cells were sorted from peripheral blood as separate populations.

Genomic DNA was isolated from the sorted cells so that the TCRbeta CDR3 region could be sequenced. TCRbeta CDR3 regions were sequenced using the immunoSEQ Assay. Imported from immuneACCESS, the table was reduced by TCRdb to in-frame sequences with V and J called. These copies leave out some clones; in studies compared against another copy, an unresolved V gene accounts for under half, and the cause of the remainder is not known. In this sample the table shows approximately 76,000 clones, 85% to 95% of which occur a single time. Together, the top ten hold roughly 9.6% of the sample. The sequence joins TRBV4-2 to TRBJ2-3, and TRBD1 aligns with 9 junction nucleotides. The sample in question was CD4+ or CD8+ T cells sorted from blood, obtained in a trial of the OX40 agonist ivuxolimab. The source of this sequence is an adult with an advanced solid tumor such as melanoma, head and neck, liver or kidney cancer. The sequence in DNA is TGTGCCAGCAGCGAGGGGACAGGGAGCACAGATACGCAGTATTTT. It encodes CASSEGTGSTDTQYF.